The 9 T cell receptor beta chains below were found in one sample sequenced in a study of T cell responses to AZD1222 COVID-19 vaccine. The protocol was immunoSEQ multiplex PCR, while the TCRdb copy is restricted to in-frame clones and leaves out a portion. The sample has 100,000 to 120,000 clones, approximately 94% seen once. Sequencing was performed on peripheral blood, taken 28 days after the second AZD1222 dose. These receptors were taken from an adult who received the AZD1222 COVID-19 vaccine.

The chain carries TRBV27 and TRBJ2-1, with 8 bases fitting TRBD2. This CDR3 spans 15 amino acids. The ends lost 3 bases at V and 8 bases at J; junction bases unmatched: 9. The germline CDR1 and CDR2 sequences are MNHEY and SMNVEV (reference sequence). The CDR3 here is CASSFRRGGNHEQFF. CDR3 DNA sequence: TGTGCCAGCAGTTTTAGACGGGGGGGCAACCATGAGCAGTTCTTC.

The rearrangement uses TRBV5-5 and TRBJ1-4; 8 nucleotides line up with TRBD1. The CDR3 is 16 amino acids. V was clipped by 3 bases and J by 5 bases; unmatched bases: 9. Germline V gene lookup returns CDR1 SGHKS and CDR2 YYEKEE (reference sequence). CDR3 coding DNA: TGTGCCAGCAGCTCAAGACGACAGGGGCAAAATGAAAAACTGTTTTTT. As protein: CASSSRRQGQNEKLFF.

The CDR3, as DNA: TGTGCCAGCAGCCCTGGGGGGAGCGCGAACACCGGGGAGCTGTTTTTT. Residues: CASSPGGSANTGELFF. The chain combines TRBV11-3 with TRBJ2-2; D might be TRBD2 (6 bases). Germline loops: CDR1 SGHNT, CDR2 YENEEA. Trimming stripped 5 bases from V and 0 bases from J, with 13 bases between. The CDR3 consists of 16 residues.

V is TRBV27 and J is TRBJ1-1, with D uncertain. Germline loops: CDR1 MNHEY, CDR2 SMNVEV (reference sequence). The CDR3 runs 14 residues. V lost 4 bases and J 1 base, leaving 10 bases between the germline ends. Here the CDR3 reads CASSSLVGNTEAFF. DNA for the CDR3: TGTGCCAGCAGTTCATTGGTGGGGAACACTGAAGCTTTCTTT.

The chain combines TRBV5-8 with TRBJ1-1; D remains unclear. CDR1 SGHTS and CDR2 YDEGEE come from the germline V gene. CDR3 size: 13 residues. The germline V and J ends were trimmed by 4 bases and 0 bases, with 7 bases remaining between them. This chain's CDR3 is CASSGQMNTEAFF. In nucleotides, the CDR3 is TGTGCCAGCAGCGGTCAGATGAACACTGAAGCTTTCTTT.

The V gene is TRBV9, the J gene TRBJ2-7, with D perhaps TRBD2 (6 bases). The CDR3 extends over 15 amino acids. Trimming removed 1 base from V and 0 bases from J, with 11 bases in between. CDR1 is SGDLS, CDR2 YYNGEE, per germline. CDR3 amino acids: CASSVSTSSSYEQYF. CDR3 DNA sequence: TGTGCCAGCAGCGTAAGTACTAGCAGCTCCTACGAGCAGTACTTC.

V gene TRBV27 combines with J gene TRBJ2-3, with TRBD2 matching 12 bases. Trimming took 5 bases from V and 3 from J; bases not matched to a gene: 0. Germline CDR1 is MNHEY and CDR2 is SMNVEV (reference sequence). The CDR3 is 14 residues long. CDR3 DNA: TGTGCCAGCAGTGGACTAGCGGGAACAGATACGCAGTATTTT. This gives the protein CASSGLAGTDTQYF.

The rearrangement joins TRBV5-1 to TRBJ2-1, with D possibly TRBD2 on 6 matching bases. The length of the CDR3 is 16 residues. CDR1 is SGHRS and CDR2 is YFSETQ in the germline V gene. V was cut by 4 bases and J by 1 base, with 15 bases left in between. The CDR3, as DNA: TGCGCCAGCAGCCCGGAGGGAGCTTTGTCCTACAATGAGCAGTTCTTC. Translation: CASSPEGALSYNEQFF.

The genes are TRBV7-2 and TRBJ1-2; 7 bases map to TRBD1. The CDR3 totals 18 residues. The V gene end was trimmed by 5 bases and the J gene end by 4 bases; junction bases not matched to a gene: 19. In germline, CDR1 is SGHTA, CDR2 FQGNSA. The CDR3 loop is CASSTYDGNRGFIYGYTF. The CDR3, as DNA: TGTGCCAGCAGCACATATGATGGGAACAGGGGTTTCATCTATGGCTACACCTTC.